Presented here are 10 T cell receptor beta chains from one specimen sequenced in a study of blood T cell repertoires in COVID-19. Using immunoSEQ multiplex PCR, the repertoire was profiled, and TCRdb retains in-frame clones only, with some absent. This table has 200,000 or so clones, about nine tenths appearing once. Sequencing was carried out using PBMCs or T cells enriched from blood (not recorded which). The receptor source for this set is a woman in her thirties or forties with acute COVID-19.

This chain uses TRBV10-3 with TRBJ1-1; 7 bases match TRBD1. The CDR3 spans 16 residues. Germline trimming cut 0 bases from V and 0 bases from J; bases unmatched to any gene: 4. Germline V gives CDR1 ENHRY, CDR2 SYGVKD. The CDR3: CAISESQTGMNTEAFF. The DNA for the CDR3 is TGTGCCATCAGTGAGTCGCAGACAGGGATGAACACTGAAGCTTTCTTT.

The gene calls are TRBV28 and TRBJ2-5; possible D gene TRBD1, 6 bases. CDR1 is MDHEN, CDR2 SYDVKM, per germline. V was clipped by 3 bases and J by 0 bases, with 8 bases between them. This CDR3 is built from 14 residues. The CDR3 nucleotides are TGTGCCAGCAGTTTGACAGGCCACCAAGAGACCCAGTACTTC. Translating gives CASSLTGHQETQYF.

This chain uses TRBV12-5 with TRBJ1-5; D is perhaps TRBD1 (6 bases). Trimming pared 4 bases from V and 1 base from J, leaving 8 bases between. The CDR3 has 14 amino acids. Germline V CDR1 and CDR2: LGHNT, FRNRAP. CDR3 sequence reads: CASGSQGSNQPQHF. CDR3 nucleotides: TGTGCTAGTGGTTCCCAGGGGAGCAATCAGCCCCAGCATTTT.

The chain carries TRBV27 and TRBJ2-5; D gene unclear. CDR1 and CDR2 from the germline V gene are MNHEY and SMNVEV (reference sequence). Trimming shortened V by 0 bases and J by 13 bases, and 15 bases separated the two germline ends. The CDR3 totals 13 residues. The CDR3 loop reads CASSLSSFYPMYF. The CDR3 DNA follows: TGTGCCAGCAGTTTATCGAGCTTTTACCCCATGTACTTC.

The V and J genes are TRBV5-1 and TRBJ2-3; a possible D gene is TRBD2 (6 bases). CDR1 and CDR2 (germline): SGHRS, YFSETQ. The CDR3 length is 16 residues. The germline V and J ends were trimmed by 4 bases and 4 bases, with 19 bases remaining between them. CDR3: CASSEPGLEGPDTQYF. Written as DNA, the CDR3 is TGCGCCAGCAGCGAGCCCGGTCTGGAGGGACCAGATACGCAGTATTTT. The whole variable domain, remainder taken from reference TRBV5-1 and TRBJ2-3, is KAGVTQTPRYLIKTRGQQVTLSCSPISGHRSVSWYQQTPGQGLQFLFEYFSETQRNKGNFPGRFSGRQFSNSRSEMNVSTLELGDSALYLCASSEPGLEGPDTQYFGPGTRLTVL.

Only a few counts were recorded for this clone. The CDR3 DNA is TGTGCCAGCAGTGACTCGGAGCAGGGGGGTACACAGGGCTACACCTTC. It specifies CASSDSEQGGTQGYTF. The J gene is TRBJ1-2, the V gene TRBV6-4; 7 nucleotides line up with TRBD1. CDR3 length equals 16 residues. Germline-derived CDR1 and CDR2 are MRHNA and SNTAGT. The V gene end was trimmed by 0 bases and the J gene end by 8 bases; junction bases not matched to a gene: 12.

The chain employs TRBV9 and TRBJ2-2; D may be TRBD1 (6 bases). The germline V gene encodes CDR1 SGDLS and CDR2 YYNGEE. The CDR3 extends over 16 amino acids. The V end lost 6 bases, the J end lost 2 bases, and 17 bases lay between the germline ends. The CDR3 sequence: CASTTGGRGNTGELFF. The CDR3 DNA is TGTGCCAGCACGACCGGTGGCAGGGGAAACACCGGGGAGCTGTTTTTT.

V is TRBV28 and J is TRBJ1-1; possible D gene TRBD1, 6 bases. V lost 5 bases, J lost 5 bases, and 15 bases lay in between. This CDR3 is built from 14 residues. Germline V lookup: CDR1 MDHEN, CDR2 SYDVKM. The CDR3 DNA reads TGTGCCAGCAGTCCAATCACAGGGTTAACTGAAGCTTTCTTT. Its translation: CASSPITGLTEAFF.

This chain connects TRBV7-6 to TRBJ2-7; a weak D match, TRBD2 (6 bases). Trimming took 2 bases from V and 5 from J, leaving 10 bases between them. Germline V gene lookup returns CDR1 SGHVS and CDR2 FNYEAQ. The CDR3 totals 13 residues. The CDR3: CASSLRGYDEQYF. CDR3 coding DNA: TGTGCCAGCAGCTTACGGGGGTACGACGAGCAGTACTTC.

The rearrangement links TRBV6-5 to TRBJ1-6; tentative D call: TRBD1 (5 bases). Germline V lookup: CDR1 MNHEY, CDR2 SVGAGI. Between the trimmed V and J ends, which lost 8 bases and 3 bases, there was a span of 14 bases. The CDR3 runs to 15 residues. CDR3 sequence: CASLRLGGYNSPLHF. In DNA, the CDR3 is TGTGCCAGCCTCAGGCTGGGGGGCTATAATTCACCCCTCCACTTT.